This passage covers 27 T cell receptor beta chains from one sample sequenced in a study of response to subunit inactivated influenza vaccine. From the RT-PCR reads, TCRdb called clonotypes with MiXCR, one entry per CDR3 protein. In the table there are hundreds of thousands of distinct CDR3 sequences, more than 11% of which are singletons. The sample was PBMCs from blood, taken around two weeks before vaccination. The receptors come from a man aged 50-59 years who received an inactivated influenza vaccine.

This clonotype was detected many times. The V and J genes are TRBV7-2 and TRBJ2-7; no firm D call. Germline CDR1 and CDR2: SGHTA and FQGNSA. Trimming took off 3 bases at V and 7 bases at J, with 13 bases between the two ends. This CDR3 is built from 13 residues. The CDR3 sequence: CASSLGWAGEQYF. The CDR3 region has the DNA TGTGCCAGCAGCTTGGGTTGGGCCGGGGAGCAGTACTTC.

The rearrangement uses TRBV19 and TRBJ1-1; weak D call: TRBD1 (6 bases). Germline V CDR1 and CDR2: LNHDA, SQIVND (reference sequence). The CDR3 is made up of 14 amino acids. Trimming stripped 7 bases from V and 5 bases from J, with 17 bases between. CDR3 DNA: TGTGCCAGTAATCAGGACAGCCGATTAACTGAAGCTTTCTTT. Amino acids: CASNQDSRLTEAFF.

A single count supports this clonotype. Relative to the germline gene, one junction end is altered; a read error may explain this. The chain couples TRBV7-8 to TRBJ2-3, with TRBD2 identical over 9 bases. Germline lookup yields CDR1 SGHVS and CDR2 FQNEAQ. The CDR3 consists of 16 residues. The CDR3 DNA reads as TGTGCCAGCAGCCTAGCGGGGAGGGGCGGTAAAGATACGCAGTATTTT. It is translated as CASSLAGRGGKDTQYF.

This chain's CDR3 is CASSATESTDTQYF. The CDR3 DNA is TGTGCCAGCAGCGCTACAGAGAGCACAGATACGCAGTATTTT. V usage is TRBV9 and J usage is TRBJ2-3; no firm D call. This CDR3 comprises 14 residues. The V end lost 3 bases, the J end lost 0 bases, and 8 bases lay between the germline ends. Germline CDR1 is SGDLS and CDR2 is YYNGEE. The whole variable domain, remainder taken from reference TRBV9 and TRBJ2-3, is DSGVTQTPKHLITATGQRVTLRCSPRSGDLSVYWYQQSLDQGLQFLIQYYNGEERAKGNILERFSAQQFPDLHSELNLSSLELGDSALYFCASSATESTDTQYFGPGTRLTVL.

The rearrangement uses TRBV7-9 and TRBJ2-3, with D perhaps assigned TRBD1 or TRBD2 (5 bases each). The CDR3 is 14 residues long. Trimming pared 2 bases from V and 4 bases from J, leaving 10 bases between. Germline V gene data show CDR1 as SEHNR and CDR2 as FQNEAQ (reference sequence). This CDR3 is CASSLTLGADTQYF. For the CDR3, the DNA is TGTGCCAGCAGCTTAACACTAGGGGCAGATACGCAGTATTTT.

This clonotype was picked up a small number of times. The chain is built from TRBV7-9 and TRBJ2-3; a weak D match, TRBD2 (7 bases). V dropped 1 base and J dropped 6 bases, with 14 bases sitting between them. The germline V gene encodes CDR1 SEHNR and CDR2 FQNEAQ (reference sequence). This CDR3 has 15 amino acids. This CDR3 reads CASSLDSGGRDTQYF. The CDR3 nucleotides read TGTGCCAGCAGCTTAGACTCGGGGGGCCGGGATACGCAGTATTTT.

V gene TRBV12-3 or TRBV12-4 combines with J gene TRBJ2-1; 7 positions agree with TRBD1. The CDR3 length is 17 residues. The V segment lost 7 bases and the J segment 0 bases; nucleotides outside the gene matches: 12. The CDR3 region has the DNA TGTGCCAGCAACAAAATCTCCGGGACAGCCTCCTACAATGAGCAGTTCTTC. Translating it yields CASNKISGTASYNEQFF.

V gene TRBV4-3 combines with J gene TRBJ2-7; 8 bases fit TRBD1. V shed 3 bases and J 2 bases; nucleotides not matched to a gene: 9. This CDR3 has 16 amino acids. CDR1 is LGHNA, CDR2 YSLEER, per germline. The CDR3 DNA is TGCGCCAGCAGCCATCACCCGGGACAGGAGCCCTACGAGCAGTACTTC. Translated, it gives CASSHHPGQEPYEQYF.

This clonotype was seen more than once but under ten times. The chain has TRBV2 and TRBJ2-5; D gene unclear. Per the germline V gene, CDR1 is SNHLY and CDR2 is FYNNEI. Trimming pared 8 bases from V and 4 bases from J, leaving 14 bases between. The CDR3 runs 13 residues. The CDR3 is CASGLRNGETQYF. In DNA form, the CDR3 reads TGTGCCAGCGGGCTTCGGAACGGAGAGACCCAGTACTTC.

This clonotype was recorded a few times. V and J are TRBV5-1 and TRBJ2-7; D perhaps matches TRBD1 (5 bases). The ends were cut back, 6 bases at V and 3 bases at J, with 13 bases in the middle. The germline V gene encodes CDR1 SGHRS and CDR2 YFSETQ. The CDR3 runs to 13 residues. CDR3 sequence (DNA): TGCGCCAGCAAGCAGGGTCCCAACTACGAGCAGTACTTC. Translation: CASKQGPNYEQYF. The complete variable domain, with remaining parts taken from reference TRBV5-1 and TRBJ2-7, reads KAGVTQTPRYLIKTRGQQVTLSCSPISGHRSVSWYQQTPGQGLQFLFEYFSETQRNKGNFPGRFSGRQFSNSRSEMNVSTLELGDSALYLCASKQGPNYEQYFGPGTRLTVT.

This clonotype was seen ten or more times. The chain employs TRBV5-1 and TRBJ2-1, with D possibly being TRBD1 (6 bases). V was cut by 3 bases and J by 7 bases, with 17 bases left in between. In germline, CDR1 is SGHRS, CDR2 YFSETQ. This CDR3 comprises 15 residues. The DNA for the CDR3 is TGCGCCAGCAGCTCGCGGACAGAGCCATGGAATGAGCAGTTCTTC. This encodes CASSSRTEPWNEQFF.

This clonotype has more than one count but fewer than ten. J is TRBJ2-4 and V is TRBV12-3 or TRBV12-4; maybe TRBD2 (6 bases). V lost 5 bases and J lost 3, with 8 bases in between. The CDR3 contains 13 residues. For the CDR3, the DNA is TGTGCCAGCAGTCGGGGACTCAAAAACATTCAGTACTTC. Translating it yields CASSRGLKNIQYF.

As for this clonotype: With a much larger clone just one base away, this may be a read error. The genes are TRBV29-1 and TRBJ2-7, with D unresolved. Trimming pared 2 bases from V and 2 bases from J, leaving 7 bases between. CDR1 SQVTM and CDR2 ANQGSEA come from the germline V gene. The CDR3 extends over 12 amino acids. The CDR3 sequence is CSVESTTYEQYF. The CDR3, as DNA: TGCAGCGTTGAATCCACAACCTACGAGCAGTACTTC.

Here the CDR3 reads CASSPPTSGRGPSTDTQYF. DNA of the CDR3: TGTGCCAGCAGTCCGCCGACTAGCGGGAGGGGACCTAGCACAGATACGCAGTATTTT. The chain has TRBV25-1 and TRBJ2-3, with 14 nucleotides matching TRBD2. CDR3 length equals 19 residues. CDR1 is MGHDK and CDR2 is SYGVNS in the germline V gene. Losses at the gene ends were 5 bases for V and 0 bases for J; bases not matched to a gene: 10.

The rearrangement links TRBV7-2 to TRBJ2-5; no definite D call. V was cut by 1 base and J by 4 bases, with 13 bases left in between. Germline CDR1 SGHTA, CDR2 FQGNSA. The CDR3 contains 15 residues. This CDR3 is CASSLVLTDRETQYF. The CDR3 region has the DNA TGTGCCAGCAGCTTAGTTCTCACGGATAGAGAGACCCAGTACTTC.

This clonotype was recorded at least ten times. The chain uses TRBV28 and TRBJ2-3; no firm D call. Trimming shortened V by 3 bases and J by 5 bases, and 6 bases separated the two germline ends. CDR1 MDHEN and CDR2 SYDVKM come from the germline V gene. This CDR3 comprises 12 residues. CDR3 in amino acids: CASSFGVDTQYF. Here the CDR3 DNA reads TGTGCCAGCAGTTTTGGAGTAGATACGCAGTATTTT.

This clonotype was detected ten times or more. This chain joins TRBV6-1 and TRBJ2-1; unclear D gene. Trimming removed 7 bases from V and 0 bases from J, with 10 bases in between. This CDR3 is built from 14 residues. In germline, CDR1 is MNHNS, CDR2 SASEGT. For the CDR3, the DNA is TGTGCCAGCAACCCAGGAAGCTCCTACAATGAGCAGTTCTTC. It yields the protein CASNPGSSYNEQFF.

This chain joins TRBV28 and TRBJ1-5, with no clear D. The CDR3 loop spans 12 amino acids. Germline values: CDR1 MDHEN, CDR2 SYDVKM. V lost 1 base to trimming and J lost 9 bases, with 7 bases between them. This chain's CDR3 is CASSLSPGPQHF. As DNA, the CDR3 is TGTGCCAGCAGTTTATCTCCGGGGCCCCAGCATTTT.

The V call is TRBV20-1, the J call TRBJ2-7; 12 bases map to TRBD2. This CDR3 has 13 residues. Germline CDR1 reads DFQATT; CDR2 reads SNEGSKA (reference sequence). The V gene end was trimmed by 6 bases and the J gene end by 5 bases; junction bases not matched to a gene: 5. Written as DNA, the CDR3 is TGCAGTGCCAGACTAGCGGGGGCCGACGAGCAGTACTTC. It translates to CSARLAGADEQYF.

This clonotype was counted between two and nine times. The gene calls are TRBV5-1 and TRBJ2-7; D may be TRBD1 (5 bases). CDR1 is SGHRS and CDR2 is YFSETQ in the germline V gene. Trimming shortened V by 0 bases and J by 4 bases, and 17 bases separated the two germline ends. There are 16 residues in the CDR3. CDR3 DNA: TGCGCCAGCAGCTTGGGCTCCGACAGATTAGTTTACGAGCAGTACTTC. It yields the protein CASSLGSDRLVYEQYF.

There are a few counts of this clonotype. CDR3 in DNA: TGCAGTGCTAGAGTGGGACAGGGAGACGAGCAGTACTTC. Protein: CSARVGQGDEQYF. The chain carries TRBV20-1 and TRBJ2-7; 9 nucleotides line up with TRBD1. The CDR3 is made up of 13 amino acids. CDR1 is DFQATT, CDR2 SNEGSKA, per germline (reference sequence). V shed 1 base, J shed 5 bases, and the junction held 3 bases outside the gene matches.

There are many counts of this clonotype. This rearrangement joins TRBV29-1 to TRBJ2-1; 7 bases fit TRBD2. After removal of 1 base from V and 0 bases from J, the junction contained 9 bases not matched to a gene. The length of the CDR3 is 17 residues. Germline CDR1 and CDR2: SQVTM and ANQGSEA. DNA for the CDR3: TGCAGCGTTGAAGCCCCTAAGCGGGACTCCTCCTACAATGAGCAGTTCTTC. Translation: CSVEAPKRDSSYNEQFF.

The chain combines TRBV4-3 with TRBJ2-1; 9 bases align to TRBD2. The trim removed 4 bases at V and 0 bases at J, leaving 1 base unmatched. In germline, CDR1 is LGHNA, CDR2 YSLEER. The CDR3 contains 15 residues. The DNA for the CDR3 is TGCGCCAGCAGCCGCGGGAGGGCCTCCTACAATGAGCAGTTCTTC. Amino acids: CASSRGRASYNEQFF.

This clonotype was found many times. The chain couples TRBV12-3 or TRBV12-4 to TRBJ2-7; weak D call: TRBD2 (6 bases). CDR3 length: 11 residues. V was trimmed by 5 bases and J by 9 bases, leaving 11 bases between them. CDR3 sequence (DNA): TGTGCCAGCAGTCGGGAGCTGGGGCAGTACTTC. Translation gives CASSRELGQYF.

The DNA for the CDR3 is TGTGCCAGCAGCGTAGCCACTTACGCGAACACCGGGGAGCTGTTTTTT. It is translated as CASSVATYANTGELFF. The rearrangement links TRBV9 to TRBJ2-2; D unresolved. This CDR3 has 16 amino acids. Trimming took 0 bases from V and 0 from J, leaving 9 bases between them. Germline V gene lookup returns CDR1 SGDLS and CDR2 YYNGEE.

This clonotype was observed a few times. The chain links TRBV19 to TRBJ1-5; weak D call: TRBD1 (5 bases). This CDR3 has 15 residues. The germline V and J ends were trimmed by 4 bases and 0 bases, with 10 bases remaining between them. Looked up from germline, CDR1 is LNHDA and CDR2 is SQIVND (reference sequence). The DNA of the CDR3 is TGTGCCAGTAGTAGGGAAGGACATAGCAATCAGCCCCAGCATTTT. This translates into CASSREGHSNQPQHF.

This clonotype was counted between two and nine times. The chain links TRBV7-9 to TRBJ1-1, with D unresolved. The ends were cut back, 2 bases at V and 10 bases at J, with 11 bases in the middle. CDR1 SEHNR and CDR2 FQNEAQ come from the germline V gene (reference sequence). This CDR3 has 12 amino acids. CDR3 region: CASSLSEWGAFF. The CDR3 region has the DNA TGTGCCAGCAGCTTATCTGAGTGGGGAGCTTTCTTT.